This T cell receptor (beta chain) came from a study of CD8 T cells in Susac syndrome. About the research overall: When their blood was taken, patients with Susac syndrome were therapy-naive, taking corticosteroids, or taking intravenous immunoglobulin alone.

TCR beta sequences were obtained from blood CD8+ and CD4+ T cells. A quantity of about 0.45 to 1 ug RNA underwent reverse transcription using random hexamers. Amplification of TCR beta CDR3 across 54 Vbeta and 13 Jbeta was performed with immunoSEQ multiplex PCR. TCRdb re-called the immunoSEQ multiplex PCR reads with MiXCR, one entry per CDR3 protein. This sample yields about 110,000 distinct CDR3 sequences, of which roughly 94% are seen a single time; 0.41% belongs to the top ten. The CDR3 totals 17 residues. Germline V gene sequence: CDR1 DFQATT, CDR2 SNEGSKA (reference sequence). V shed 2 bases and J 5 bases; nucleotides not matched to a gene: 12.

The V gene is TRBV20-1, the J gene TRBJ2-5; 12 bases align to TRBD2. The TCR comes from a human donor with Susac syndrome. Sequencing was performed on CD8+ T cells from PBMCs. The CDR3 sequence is CSARPSGGAEASETQYF. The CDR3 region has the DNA TGCAGTGCTAGACCTAGCGGGGGGGCCGAGGCGAGTGAGACCCAGTACTTC.